This TCR beta chain was sequenced during a study of early T cells in non-severe SARS-CoV-2 infection. The germline CDR1 and CDR2 sequences are SGHNT and YENEEA. The CDR3 runs 16 residues. V was clipped by 5 bases and J by 6 bases, with 20 bases between them. This clonotype was counted a few times. Its target is unknown. Study-level points and caveats: Database matching using VDJdb favored anti-spike CD8 responses, with private and CD4 specificities left missing.

Researchers attached unique molecular identifiers to individual cDNA molecules. TCRdb redid the calling of the 5' RACE reads with MiXCR, one entry per CDR3 protein. The repertoire consists of approximately 20,000 distinct CDR3 sequences, with less than 4.5% occurring once and the leading ten covering roughly 1.5%. This clonotype was sampled from an adult who was a healthcare worker with PCR-confirmed SARS-CoV-2 infection or an uninfected control (not recorded which). The source material was whole blood. V usage is TRBV11-3 and J usage is TRBJ2-1; perhaps D is TRBD1 or TRBD2 (5 bases each). The CDR3 reads CASSPRRGVGTNEQFF. CDR3 DNA: TGTGCCAGCAGCCCCCGTCGAGGTGTAGGGACCAATGAGCAGTTCTTC.